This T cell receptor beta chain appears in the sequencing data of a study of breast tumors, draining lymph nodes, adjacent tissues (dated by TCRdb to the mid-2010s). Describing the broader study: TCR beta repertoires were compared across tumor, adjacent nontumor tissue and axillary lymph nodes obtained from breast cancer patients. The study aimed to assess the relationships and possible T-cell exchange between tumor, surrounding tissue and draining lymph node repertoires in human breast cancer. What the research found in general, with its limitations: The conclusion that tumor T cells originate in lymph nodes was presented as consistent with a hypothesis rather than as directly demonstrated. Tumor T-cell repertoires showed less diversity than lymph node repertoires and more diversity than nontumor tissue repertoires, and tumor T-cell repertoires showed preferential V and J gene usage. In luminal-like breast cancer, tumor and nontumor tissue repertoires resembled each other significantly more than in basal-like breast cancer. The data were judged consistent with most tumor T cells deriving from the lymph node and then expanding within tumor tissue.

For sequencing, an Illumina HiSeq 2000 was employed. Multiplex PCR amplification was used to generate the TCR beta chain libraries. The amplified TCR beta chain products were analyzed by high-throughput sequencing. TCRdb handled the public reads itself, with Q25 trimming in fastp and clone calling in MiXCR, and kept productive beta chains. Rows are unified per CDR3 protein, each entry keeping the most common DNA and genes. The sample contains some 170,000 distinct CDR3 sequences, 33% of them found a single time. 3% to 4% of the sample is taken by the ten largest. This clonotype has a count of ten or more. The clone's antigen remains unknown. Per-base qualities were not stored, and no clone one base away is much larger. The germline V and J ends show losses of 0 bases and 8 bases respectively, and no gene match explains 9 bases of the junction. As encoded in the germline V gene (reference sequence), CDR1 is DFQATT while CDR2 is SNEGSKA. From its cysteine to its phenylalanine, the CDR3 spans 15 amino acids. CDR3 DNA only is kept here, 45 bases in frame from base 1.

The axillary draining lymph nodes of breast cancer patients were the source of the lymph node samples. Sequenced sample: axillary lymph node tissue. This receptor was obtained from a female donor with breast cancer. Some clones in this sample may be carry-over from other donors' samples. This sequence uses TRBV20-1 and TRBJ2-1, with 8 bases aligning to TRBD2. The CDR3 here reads CSARDRSGNSYEQFF. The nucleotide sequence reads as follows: TGCAGTGCTAGAGATCGTAGCGGGAATAGCTATGAGCAGTTCTTC.